The rows below give T cell receptor beta chains drawn from one sample of a study of T cell responses to AZD1222 COVID-19 vaccine. Measured with immunoSEQ multiplex PCR; TCRdb has only the in-frame clones, and not every one. The repertoire includes approximately 130,000 clones, about 89% of them detected once, and about 9.9% sits in the top ten. Sequencing used peripheral blood, obtained 28 days after the second AZD1222 dose. The receptors derive from an adult who received the AZD1222 COVID-19 vaccine. The CDR3 runs from the conserved cysteine through the conserved F or W. Each record gives: CDR3 protein, CDR3 DNA, D gene, clone size, V gene, J gene, CDR3 length. A D gene is named only where the DNA matches it firmly. The listing skips clone size in some rows; elsewhere it reads once, few, many or a size class.

CDR3aa: CASSLSQVSLSGYTF
CDR3nt: TGTGCCAGCAGCTTATCTCAGGTTTCCCTCTCTGGCTACACCTTC
d_gene: .
abundance: .
v_gene: TRBV11-2
j_gene: TRBJ1-2
len: 15

CDR3aa: CASSWDRGLTDTQYF
CDR3nt: TGTGCCAGCAGCTGGGACAGGGGGCTGACAGATACGCAGTATTTT
d_gene: TRBD1
abundance: .
v_gene: TRBV7-8
j_gene: TRBJ2-3
len: 15

CDR3aa: CASSLGRSGANVLTF
CDR3nt: TGTGCCAGCAGCTTAGGTCGCTCTGGGGCCAACGTCCTGACTTTC
d_gene: .
abundance: .
v_gene: TRBV7-9
j_gene: TRBJ2-6
len: 15

CDR3aa: CASSLLAGRSGDTQYF
CDR3nt: TGCGCCAGCAGCTTATTAGCGGGCCGGAGCGGAGATACGCAGTATTTT
d_gene: TRBD2
abundance: .
v_gene: TRBV5-1
j_gene: TRBJ2-3
len: 16

CDR3aa: CASSLKFGNIGTGGAYGYTF
CDR3nt: TGTGCCAGCAGCTTAAAGTTCGGAAATATCGGGACAGGGGGAGCCTATGGCTACACCTTC
d_gene: TRBD1
abundance: .
v_gene: TRBV7-3
j_gene: TRBJ1-2
len: 20

CDR3aa: CSVDYSAEQFF
CDR3nt: TGCAGCGTTGACTATAGTGCTGAGCAGTTCTTC
d_gene: .
abundance: .
v_gene: TRBV29-1
j_gene: TRBJ2-1
len: 11

CDR3aa: CASSGTTGNTEAFF
CDR3nt: TGTGCCAGCTCAGGGACGACAGGGAACACTGAAGCTTTCTTT
d_gene: .
abundance: .
v_gene: TRBV18
j_gene: TRBJ1-1
len: 14

CDR3aa: CASGLGGDGYTF
CDR3nt: TGTGCTAGTGGTTTGGGAGGTGACGGCTACACCTTC
d_gene: .
abundance: .
v_gene: TRBV12-5
j_gene: TRBJ1-2
len: 12

CDR3aa: CASSSGSVNEQYF
CDR3nt: TGTGCCAGCAGTTCAGGGTCGGTAAACGAGCAGTACTTC
d_gene: .
abundance: .
v_gene: TRBV27
j_gene: TRBJ2-7
len: 13

CDR3aa: CASRPDLNTEAFF
CDR3nt: TGTGCCAGCAGACCCGACTTGAACACTGAAGCTTTCTTT
d_gene: .
abundance: once
v_gene: TRBV6-5
j_gene: TRBJ1-1
len: 13

CDR3aa: CATSREDTGREGYTF
CDR3nt: TGTGCCACCAGCAGGGAAGACACAGGGAGGGAAGGCTACACCTTC
d_gene: .
abundance: .
v_gene: TRBV15
j_gene: TRBJ1-2
len: 15

CDR3aa: CASSYGFLNTEAFF
CDR3nt: TGTGCCAGCAGTTATGGGTTCTTGAACACTGAAGCTTTCTTT
d_gene: .
abundance: .
v_gene: TRBV6-5
j_gene: TRBJ1-1
len: 14

CDR3aa: CASSLAPPGQGYNEQFF
CDR3nt: TGCGCCAGCAGCTTGGCCCCCCCGGGACAGGGGTACAATGAGCAGTTCTTC
d_gene: TRBD1
abundance: .
v_gene: TRBV5-1
j_gene: TRBJ2-1
len: 17